There are a few counts of the clone carrying this TCR beta chain. Its antigen is unknown. V was clipped by 7 bases and J by 4 bases, with 19 bases between them. Germline CDR1 is MNHEY and CDR2 is SVGEGT. CDR3 length: 16 residues. Once obtained from cultured CD4+ T cells, the DNA was sequenced using the Oncomine TCR Beta short-read assay. TCRdb reprocessed the PCR reads with MiXCR, giving one entry per CDR3 protein. The sample holds around 5,000 distinct CDR3 sequences, about 35% seen once. The data were obtained in a study of vaccination and CD4 T cells after COVID-19. Study-wide context: According to the study, participants were given two doses of BNT162b2 or mRNA-1273 vaccine.

Specified treatment: approximately 9-day PBMC culture with coronavirus spike peptide pools or control peptides (ViraFEST assay). ViraFEST stimulated the growth of antigen-specific T cells using peptide pools and subsequently profiled their TCRs by sequencing. Positive PCR dates ranged from March to December 2020; these dates predated US Alpha, Beta and Delta variants. This sequence originates from a human donor who had recovered from COVID-19. The sequenced sample was CD4+ T cells from blood, cultured in vitro, obtained after SARS-CoV-2 vaccination. The V gene is TRBV6-2 or TRBV6-3, the J gene TRBJ2-2, with a tentative D call TRBD2 (6 bases). CDR3 region: CASNSAGWGVTGELFF. In nucleotides, the CDR3 is TGTGCCAGCAACTCCGCTGGGTGGGGGGTCACCGGGGAGCTGTTTTTT.